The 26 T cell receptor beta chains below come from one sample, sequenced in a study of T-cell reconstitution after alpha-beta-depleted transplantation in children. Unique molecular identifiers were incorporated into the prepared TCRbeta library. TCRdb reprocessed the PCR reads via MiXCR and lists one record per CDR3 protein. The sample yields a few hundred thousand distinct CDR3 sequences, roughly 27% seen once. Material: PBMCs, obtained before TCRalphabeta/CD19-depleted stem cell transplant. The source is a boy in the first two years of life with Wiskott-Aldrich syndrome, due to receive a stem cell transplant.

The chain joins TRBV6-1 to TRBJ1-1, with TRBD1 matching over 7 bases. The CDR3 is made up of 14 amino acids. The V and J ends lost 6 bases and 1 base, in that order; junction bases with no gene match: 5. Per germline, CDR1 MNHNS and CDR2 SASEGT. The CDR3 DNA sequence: TGTGCCAGCAGGGGGAGGGACAGGAACACTGAAGCTTTCTTT. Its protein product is CASRGRDRNTEAFF.

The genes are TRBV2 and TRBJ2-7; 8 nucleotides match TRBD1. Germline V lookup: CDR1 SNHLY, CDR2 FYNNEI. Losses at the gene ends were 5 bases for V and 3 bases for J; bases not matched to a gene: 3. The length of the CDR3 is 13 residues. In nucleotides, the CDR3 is TGTGCCAGCAGTTGGACAGGGTTCTACGAGCAGTACTTC. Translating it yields CASSWTGFYEQYF.

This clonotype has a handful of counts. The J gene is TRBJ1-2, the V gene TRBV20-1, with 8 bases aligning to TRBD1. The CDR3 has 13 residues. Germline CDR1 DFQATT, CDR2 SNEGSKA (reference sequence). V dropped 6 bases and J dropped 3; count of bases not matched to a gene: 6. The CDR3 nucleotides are TGCAGTGCCCCCGCAGGGGGCTACTATGGCTACACCTTC. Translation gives CSAPAGGYYGYTF.

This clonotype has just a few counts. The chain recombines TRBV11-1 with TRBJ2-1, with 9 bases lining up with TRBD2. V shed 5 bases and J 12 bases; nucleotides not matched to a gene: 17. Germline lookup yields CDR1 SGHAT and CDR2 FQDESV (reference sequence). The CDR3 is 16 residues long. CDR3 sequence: CASSPNGGRAKKVQFF. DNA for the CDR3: TGTGCCAGCAGCCCTAACGGCGGGAGGGCCAAAAAGGTGCAGTTCTTC.

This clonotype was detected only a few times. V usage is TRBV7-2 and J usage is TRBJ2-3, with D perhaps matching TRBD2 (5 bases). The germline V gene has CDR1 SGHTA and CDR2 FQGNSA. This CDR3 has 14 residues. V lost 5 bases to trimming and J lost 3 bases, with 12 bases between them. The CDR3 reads CASSRAGPTDTQYF. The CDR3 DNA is TGTGCCAGCAGCCGGGCGGGTCCTACAGATACGCAGTATTTT.

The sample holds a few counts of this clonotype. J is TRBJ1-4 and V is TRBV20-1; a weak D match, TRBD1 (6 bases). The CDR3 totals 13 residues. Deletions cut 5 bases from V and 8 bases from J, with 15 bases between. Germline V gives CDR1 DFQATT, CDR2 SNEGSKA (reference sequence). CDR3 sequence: CSAEGGTVEKLFF. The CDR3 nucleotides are TGCAGTGCTGAGGGGGGCACGGTAGAAAAACTGTTTTTT.

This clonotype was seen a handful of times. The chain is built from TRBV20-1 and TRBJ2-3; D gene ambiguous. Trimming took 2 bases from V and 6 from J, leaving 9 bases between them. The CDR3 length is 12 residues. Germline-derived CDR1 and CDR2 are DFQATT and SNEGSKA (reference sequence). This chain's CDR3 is CSARSNSDTQYF. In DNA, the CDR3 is TGCAGTGCTAGATCCAATTCTGATACGCAGTATTTT.

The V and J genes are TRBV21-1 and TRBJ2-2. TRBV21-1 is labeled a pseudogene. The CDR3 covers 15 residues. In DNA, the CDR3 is TGTGCCAGCAGCAAGCTGGGTCTCCAGACCGGGGAGCTGTTTTTT. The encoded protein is CASSKLGLQTGELFF.

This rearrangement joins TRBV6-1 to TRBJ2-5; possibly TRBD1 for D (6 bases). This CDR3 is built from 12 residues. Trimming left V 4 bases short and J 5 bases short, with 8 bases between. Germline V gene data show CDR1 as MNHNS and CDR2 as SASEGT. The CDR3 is CASSAQGETQYF. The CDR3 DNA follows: TGTGCCAGCAGTGCCCAGGGGGAGACCCAGTACTTC.

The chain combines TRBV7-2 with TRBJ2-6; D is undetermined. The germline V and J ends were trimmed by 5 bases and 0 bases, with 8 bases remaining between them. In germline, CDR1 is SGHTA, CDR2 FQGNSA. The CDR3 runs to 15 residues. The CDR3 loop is CASSLQVSGANVLTF. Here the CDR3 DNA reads TGTGCCAGCAGCCTCCAAGTCTCTGGGGCCAACGTCCTGACTTTC.

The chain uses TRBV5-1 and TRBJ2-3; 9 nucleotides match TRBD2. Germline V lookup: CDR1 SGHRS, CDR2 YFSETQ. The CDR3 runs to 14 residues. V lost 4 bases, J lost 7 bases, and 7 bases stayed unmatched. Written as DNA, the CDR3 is TGCGCCAGCAGCCTTAGCGGGAGTTTGAATACGCAGTATTTT. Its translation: CASSLSGSLNTQYF.

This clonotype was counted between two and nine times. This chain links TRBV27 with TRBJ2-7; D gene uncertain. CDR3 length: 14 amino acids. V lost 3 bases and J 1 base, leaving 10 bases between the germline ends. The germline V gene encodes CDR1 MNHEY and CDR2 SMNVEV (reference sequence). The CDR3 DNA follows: TGTGCCAGCAGTTTTGACGGCTATTCCTACGAGCAGTACTTC. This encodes CASSFDGYSYEQYF.

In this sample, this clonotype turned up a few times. For the CDR3, the DNA is TGTGCCAGCAGCAAAAGGGGCCTCAGCACAGATACGCAGTATTTT. It specifies CASSKRGLSTDTQYF. The V and J genes are TRBV14 and TRBJ2-3, with D possibly TRBD1 on 5 matching bases. The CDR3 length is 15 residues. The V end lost 5 bases, the J end lost 0 bases, and 12 bases lay between the germline ends. Germline lookup yields CDR1 SGHDN and CDR2 FVKESK.

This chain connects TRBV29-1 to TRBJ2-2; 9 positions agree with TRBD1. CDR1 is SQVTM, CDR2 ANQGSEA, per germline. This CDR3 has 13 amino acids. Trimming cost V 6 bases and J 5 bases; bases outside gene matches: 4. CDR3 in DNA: TGCAGCGTGGACAGGGGTAGGACCGGGGAGCTGTTTTTT. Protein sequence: CSVDRGRTGELFF.

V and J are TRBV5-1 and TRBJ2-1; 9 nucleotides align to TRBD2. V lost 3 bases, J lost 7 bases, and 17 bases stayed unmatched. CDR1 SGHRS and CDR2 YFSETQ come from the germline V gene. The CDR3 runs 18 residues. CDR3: CASSSQGRAGGPRNEQFF. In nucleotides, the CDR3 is TGCGCCAGCAGCTCCCAGGGGCGCGCGGGAGGGCCGCGGAATGAGCAGTTCTTC.

The chain's CDR3 is CASSLAPLAGGKTGELFF. The DNA of the CDR3 is TGCGCCAGCAGCTTGGCCCCCCTCGCAGGGGGAAAAACCGGGGAGCTGTTTTTT. The chain has TRBV5-1 and TRBJ2-2; 7 nucleotides match TRBD1. V trimming: 0 bases; J trimming: 5 bases; junction bases outside the gene matches: 13. This CDR3 region has 18 residues. From germline, CDR1 is SGHRS and CDR2 YFSETQ.

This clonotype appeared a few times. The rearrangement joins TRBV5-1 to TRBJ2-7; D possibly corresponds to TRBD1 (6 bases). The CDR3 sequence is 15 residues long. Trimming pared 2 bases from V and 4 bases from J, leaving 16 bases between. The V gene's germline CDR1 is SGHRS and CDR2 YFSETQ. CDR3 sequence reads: CASSFGPGQQYEQYF. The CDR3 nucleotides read TGCGCCAGCAGCTTTGGCCCGGGACAACAATACGAGCAGTACTTC. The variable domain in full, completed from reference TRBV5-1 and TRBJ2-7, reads KAGVTQTPRYLIKTRGQQVTLSCSPISGHRSVSWYQQTPGQGLQFLFEYFSETQRNKGNFPGRFSGRQFSNSRSEMNVSTLELGDSALYLCASSFGPGQQYEQYFGPGTRLTVT.

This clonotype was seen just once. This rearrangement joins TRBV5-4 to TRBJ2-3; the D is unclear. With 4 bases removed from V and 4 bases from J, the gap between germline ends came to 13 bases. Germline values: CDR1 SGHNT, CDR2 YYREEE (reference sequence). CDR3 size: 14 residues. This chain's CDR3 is CASSSGLTSDTQYF. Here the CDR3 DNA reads TGTGCCAGCAGCAGTGGGCTTACCTCAGATACGCAGTATTTT.

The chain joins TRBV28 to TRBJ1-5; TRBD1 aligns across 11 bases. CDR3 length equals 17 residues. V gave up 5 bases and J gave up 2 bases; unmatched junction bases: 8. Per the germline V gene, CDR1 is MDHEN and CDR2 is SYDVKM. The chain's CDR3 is CASSPGQGARGNQPQHF. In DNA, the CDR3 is TGTGCCAGCAGTCCCGGACAGGGGGCGCGGGGCAATCAGCCCCAGCATTTT.

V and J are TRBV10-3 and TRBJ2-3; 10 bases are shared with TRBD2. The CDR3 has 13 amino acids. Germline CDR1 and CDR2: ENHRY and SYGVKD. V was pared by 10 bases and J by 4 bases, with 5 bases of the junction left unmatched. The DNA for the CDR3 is TGTGCCACACAAGCGGGAGGGTCAGATACGCAGTATTTT. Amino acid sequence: CATQAGGSDTQYF.

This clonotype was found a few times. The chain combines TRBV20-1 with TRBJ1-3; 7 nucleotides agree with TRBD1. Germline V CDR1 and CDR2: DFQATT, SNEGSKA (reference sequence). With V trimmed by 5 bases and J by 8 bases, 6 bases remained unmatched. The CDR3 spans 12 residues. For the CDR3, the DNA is TGCAGTGCTCCTAGGGACAGCTACACCATATATTTT. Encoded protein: CSAPRDSYTIYF.

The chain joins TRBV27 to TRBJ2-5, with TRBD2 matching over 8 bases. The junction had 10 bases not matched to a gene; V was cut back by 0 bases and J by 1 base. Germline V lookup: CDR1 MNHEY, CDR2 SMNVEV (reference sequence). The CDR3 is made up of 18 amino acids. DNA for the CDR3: TGTGCCAGCAGTTTATCGATAAGGGGACTAGGGGTCCAAGAGACCCAGTACTTC. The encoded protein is CASSLSIRGLGVQETQYF.

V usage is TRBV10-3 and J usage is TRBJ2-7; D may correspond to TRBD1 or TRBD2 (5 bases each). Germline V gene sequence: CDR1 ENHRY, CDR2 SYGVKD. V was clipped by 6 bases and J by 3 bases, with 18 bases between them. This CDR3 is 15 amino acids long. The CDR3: CAIRVPGPLDYEQYF. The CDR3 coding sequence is TGTGCCATCAGGGTCCCGGGACCTTTGGACTACGAGCAGTACTTC.

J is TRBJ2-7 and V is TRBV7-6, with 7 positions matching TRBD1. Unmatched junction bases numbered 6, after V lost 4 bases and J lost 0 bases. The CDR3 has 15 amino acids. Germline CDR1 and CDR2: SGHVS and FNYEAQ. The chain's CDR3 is CASSSLDRSSYEQYF. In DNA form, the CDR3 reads TGTGCCAGCAGCTCTCTGGACAGGAGCTCCTACGAGCAGTACTTC.

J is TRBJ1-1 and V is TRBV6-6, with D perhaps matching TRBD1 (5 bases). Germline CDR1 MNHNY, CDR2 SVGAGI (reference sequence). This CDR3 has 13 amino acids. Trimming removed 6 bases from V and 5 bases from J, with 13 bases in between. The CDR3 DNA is TGTGCCAGCAGCCAAAAGGGGAGAACTGAAGCTTTCTTT. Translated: CASSQKGRTEAFF.

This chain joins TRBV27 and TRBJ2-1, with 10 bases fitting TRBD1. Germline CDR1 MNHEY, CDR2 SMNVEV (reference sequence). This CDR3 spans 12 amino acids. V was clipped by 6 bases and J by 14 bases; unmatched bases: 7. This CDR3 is CASSPTGGREFF. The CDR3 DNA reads TGTGCCAGCAGCCCGACAGGGGGCCGGGAGTTCTTC.